Listed here are 32 T cell receptor beta chains from one sample, sequenced in a study of T cell responses to AZD1222 COVID-19 vaccine. The method was immunoSEQ multiplex PCR; TCRdb's version includes in-frame clones alone and lacks a portion of them. Of approximately 90,000 clones detected, approximately 89% appear once; the ten largest clones hold around 2.2%. This specimen was peripheral blood, taken on day 0 of AZD1222 vaccination. The receptors derive from an adult in good health.

The chain combines TRBV10-1 with TRBJ1-3; weak D call: TRBD1 (5 bases). The CDR3 runs 16 residues. V was shortened by 6 bases and J by 0 bases, with 15 bases between the two germline ends. Germline CDR1 reads WNHNN; CDR2 reads SYGVQD (reference sequence). Here the CDR3 reads CASSGRTGFSGNTIYF. Written as DNA, the CDR3 is TGCGCCAGCAGCGGACGAACAGGATTCTCTGGAAACACCATATATTTT.

The chain combines TRBV28 with TRBJ1-1, with D possibly matching TRBD1 (6 bases). Trimming removed 2 bases at V and 4 bases at J, with 8 bases between. There are 13 residues in the CDR3. Germline V gives CDR1 MDHEN, CDR2 SYDVKM. As DNA, the CDR3 is TGTGCCAGCAGTTTAGGACAGCGCACTGAAGCTTTCTTT. Amino acids: CASSLGQRTEAFF.

The chain employs TRBV24-1 and TRBJ2-3; D unclear. CDR1 and CDR2 (germline): KGHDR, SFDVKD. Trimming removed 3 bases at V and 2 bases at J, with 5 bases between. This CDR3 is built from 13 residues. CDR3 DNA sequence: TGTGCCACCAGTGATCCGATCACAGATACGCAGTATTTT. It translates to CATSDPITDTQYF.

As DNA, the CDR3 is TGTGCCACCAGCAGGAAGGGTAAGAACACTGAAGCTTTCTTT. This gives the protein CATSRKGKNTEAFF. The genes are TRBV15 and TRBJ1-1; unclear D gene. The CDR3 consists of 14 residues. The V gene's germline CDR1 is LNHNV and CDR2 YYDKDF (reference sequence). V was clipped by 3 bases and J by 1 base, with 9 bases between them.

This clone was found once. J is TRBJ1-2 and V is TRBV18, with TRBD1 matching 7 bases. V lost 0 bases to trimming and J lost 3 bases; unmatched junction nucleotides: 4. CDR1 is KGHSH, CDR2 LQKENI, per germline. The CDR3 has 15 amino acids. CDR3 region: CASSPPGQTYYGYTF. CDR3 coding DNA: TGTGCCAGCTCACCACCGGGACAGACTTACTATGGCTACACCTTC.

This rearrangement joins TRBV6-5 to TRBJ1-1; D is possibly TRBD1 (5 bases). Germline V gene sequence: CDR1 MNHEY, CDR2 SVGAGI. V gave up 7 bases and J gave up 11 bases, with 17 bases separating them. The CDR3 runs to 12 residues. The CDR3 coding sequence is TGTGCCAGCACAAGACAGAGAGGGGAGGCTTTCTTT. It codes for CASTRQRGEAFF.

The rearrangement uses TRBV6-5 and TRBJ1-1; D is possibly TRBD1 (5 bases). The V end lost 2 bases, the J end lost 8 bases, and 15 bases lay between the germline ends. Germline CDR1 is MNHEY and CDR2 is SVGAGI. The CDR3 spans 14 residues. This CDR3 reads CASSYGQEGLEAFF. Here the CDR3 DNA reads TGTGCCAGCAGTTACGGACAAGAAGGTTTGGAAGCTTTCTTT.

V is TRBV10-3 and J is TRBJ2-5; 7 nucleotides agree with TRBD2. After removal of 6 bases from V and 5 bases from J, the junction contained 9 bases not matched to a gene. Germline V lookup: CDR1 ENHRY, CDR2 SYGVKD. The CDR3 extends over 14 amino acids. The CDR3 region has the DNA TGTGCCATCAGCCAAAGCGTTAGCGGGGAGACCCAGTACTTC. Its translation: CAISQSVSGETQYF.

This chain links TRBV11-2 with TRBJ1-5; a weak D match, TRBD1 (6 bases). CDR3 length: 14 residues. The V gene's germline CDR1 is SGHAT and CDR2 FQNNGV. Trimming shortened V by 1 base and J by 6 bases, and 10 bases separated the two germline ends. The CDR3 spells CASSLVGGGQPQHF. CDR3 sequence (DNA): TGTGCCAGCAGCTTAGTAGGGGGAGGTCAGCCCCAGCATTTT.

A single count supports this clone. J is TRBJ1-3 and V is TRBV3-1 (or the pseudogene TRBV3-2), with D perhaps matching TRBD1 (5 bases). V was shortened by 1 base and J by 4 bases, with 11 bases between the two germline ends. Looked up from germline, CDR1 is LGHDT and CDR2 is YNNKEL (reference sequence). This CDR3 is 15 amino acids long. Written as DNA, the CDR3 is TGTGCCAGCAGCCAAGCCGGGGGTTCCGGAAACACCATATATTTT. Translating gives CASSQAGGSGNTIYF.

This sequence joins TRBV28 and TRBJ2-7; 7 bases match TRBD1. Germline loops: CDR1 MDHEN, CDR2 SYDVKM. This CDR3 has 14 residues. The J segment lost 4 bases and the V segment lost 5 bases, leaving 8 bases of the junction unmatched. DNA for the CDR3: TGTGCCAGCAGTCTTCGACAGGGTCGGTACGAGCAGTACTTC. It is translated as CASSLRQGRYEQYF.

This chain joins TRBV7-9 and TRBJ2-3, with 7 bases identical to TRBD2. The junction had 6 bases not matched to a gene; V was cut back by 6 bases and J by 0 bases. Per germline, CDR1 SEHNR and CDR2 FQNEAQ (reference sequence). This CDR3 has 15 residues. CDR3 protein: CASRPLATSTDTQYF. CDR3 nucleotide sequence: TGTGCCAGCAGGCCACTAGCGACTAGCACAGATACGCAGTATTTT. Complete variable domain (other parts from reference TRBV7-9 and TRBJ2-3): DTGVSQNPRHKITKRGQNVTFRCDPISEHNRLYWYRQTLGQGPEFLTYFQNEAQLEKSRLLSDRFSAERPKGSFSTLEIQRTEQGDSAMYLCASRPLATSTDTQYFGPGTRLTVL.

The chain carries TRBV5-1 and TRBJ2-7, with D perhaps matching TRBD1 or TRBD2 (7 bases each). Per germline, CDR1 SGHRS and CDR2 YFSETQ. The ends were cut back, 0 bases at V and 5 bases at J, with 21 bases in the middle. The CDR3 spans 17 residues. CDR3 protein: CASSLAYGGGAGDEQYF. The CDR3 DNA reads TGCGCCAGCAGCTTGGCCTATGGAGGGGGCGCGGGGGACGAGCAGTACTTC. The full variable domain, with the rest looked up from reference TRBV5-1 and TRBJ2-7, is KAGVTQTPRYLIKTRGQQVTLSCSPISGHRSVSWYQQTPGQGLQFLFEYFSETQRNKGNFPGRFSGRQFSNSRSEMNVSTLELGDSALYLCASSLAYGGGAGDEQYFGPGTRLTVT.

This sequence joins TRBV5-5 and TRBJ2-7; no reliable D call. Germline V gives CDR1 SGHKS, CDR2 YYEKEE (reference sequence). This CDR3 contains 13 residues. The germline V and J ends were trimmed by 4 bases and 9 bases, with 17 bases remaining between them. CDR3 loop: CASSQDQLTGQYF. As DNA, the CDR3 is TGTGCCAGCAGCCAGGACCAGCTTACGGGGCAGTACTTC.

The CDR3 coding sequence is TGCAGCGTTGTCCCCTCTTCCGTAAGCACTGAAGCTTTCTTT. This codes for CSVVPSSVSTEAFF. The genes are TRBV29-1 and TRBJ1-1; D is uncertain. Germline lookup yields CDR1 SQVTM and CDR2 ANQGSEA. The CDR3 is 14 residues long. V lost 4 bases to trimming and J lost 4 bases, with 16 bases between them.

The chain recombines TRBV19 with TRBJ1-6; 9 nucleotides match TRBD1. The germline V gene has CDR1 LNHDA and CDR2 SQIVND (reference sequence). Unmatched junction bases numbered 7, after V lost 4 bases and J lost 6 bases. The CDR3 has 16 residues. The CDR3: CASSKTGGRSNSPLHF. CDR3 DNA: TGTGCCAGTAGTAAGACAGGGGGAAGGAGTAATTCACCCCTCCACTTT.

The count of this clone is one. The rearrangement links TRBV6-2 or TRBV6-3 to TRBJ2-5, with D possibly TRBD2 on 6 matching bases. This CDR3 has 14 amino acids. V gave up 2 bases and J gave up 2 bases, with 9 bases separating them. In germline, CDR1 is MNHEY, CDR2 SVGEGT. The CDR3 DNA sequence: TGTGCCAGCAGTTACGGCGGGGTTCAAGAGACCCAGTACTTC. It specifies CASSYGGVQETQYF.

V and J are TRBV20-1 and TRBJ1-1, with a tentative D call TRBD1 (6 bases). V was cut by 3 bases and J by 6 bases, with 11 bases left in between. This CDR3 region has 12 residues. Germline V CDR1 and CDR2: DFQATT, SNEGSKA (reference sequence). The CDR3 bases are TGCAGTGCTAGTATACAGGGAGCTGAAGCTTTCTTT. It yields the protein CSASIQGAEAFF.

The rearrangement links TRBV5-1 to TRBJ1-1; 8 bases agree with TRBD1. The J segment lost 1 base and the V segment lost 5 bases, leaving 13 bases of the junction unmatched. Germline CDR1 SGHRS, CDR2 YFSETQ. The CDR3 spans 17 residues. This CDR3 is CASRPTGGQGRNTEAFF. The DNA for the CDR3 is TGCGCCAGCAGACCAACAGGTGGACAGGGAAGGAACACTGAAGCTTTCTTT.

This rearrangement joins TRBV11-2 to TRBJ2-3, with D maybe TRBD1 (6 bases). Trimming took 1 base from V and 1 from J, leaving 18 bases between them. Germline CDR1 reads SGHAT; CDR2 reads FQNNGV. This CDR3 comprises 18 residues. In nucleotides, the CDR3 is TGTGCCAGCAGCTTAGTAGGGGGAGCAGGGAAGCGCACAGATACGCAGTATTTT. Protein sequence: CASSLVGGAGKRTDTQYF.

The V and J genes are TRBV6-5 and TRBJ2-7; a weak D match, TRBD2 (5 bases). CDR3 size: 13 residues. V dropped 7 bases and J dropped 1 base, with 11 bases sitting between them. Germline V gene data show CDR1 as MNHEY and CDR2 as SVGAGI. This chain's CDR3 is CASTDWSSYEQYF. The CDR3 bases are TGTGCCAGCACGGACTGGTCTTCCTACGAGCAGTACTTC.

This chain uses TRBV7-8 with TRBJ1-2; 7 bases match TRBD1. The CDR3 totals 13 residues. Germline CDR1 and CDR2: SGHVS and FQNEAQ. V shed 5 bases and J 4 bases; nucleotides not matched to a gene: 4. Written as DNA, the CDR3 is TGTGCCAGCAGCCCGGGACAGTTCTATGGCTACACCTTC. Translated, it gives CASSPGQFYGYTF. The full variable domain, completed using reference TRBV7-8 and TRBJ1-2, is GAGVSQSPRYKVAKRGQDVALRCDPISGHVSLFWYQQALGQGPEFLTYFQNEAQLDKSGLPSDRFFAERPEGSVSTLKIQRTQQEDSAVYLCASSPGQFYGYTFGSGTRLTVV.

The chain couples TRBV15 to TRBJ1-4, with 11 bases that match TRBD1. The germline V gene encodes CDR1 LNHNV and CDR2 YYDKDF (reference sequence). This CDR3 contains 16 residues. Trimming at V came to 5 bases and at J to 11 bases, leaving 13 bases not matched to a gene. Here the CDR3 DNA reads TGTGCCACCAGCTCCGGGACAGGGGGGTTGTTTGGGAAACTGTTTTTT. This gives the protein CATSSGTGGLFGKLFF.

This clone has only a few counts. The chain combines TRBV3-1 (or the pseudogene TRBV3-2) with TRBJ1-1; TRBD1 aligns across 8 bases. Germline CDR1 reads LGHDT; CDR2 reads YNNKEL (reference sequence). V was pared by 4 bases and J by 0 bases, with 1 base of the junction left unmatched. The CDR3 is made up of 14 amino acids. DNA of the CDR3: TGTGCCAGCAGCCCGACAGGGGTGAACACTGAAGCTTTCTTT. As protein: CASSPTGVNTEAFF.

The chain combines TRBV7-2 with TRBJ1-1, with TRBD1 identical over 9 bases. With 4 bases clipped from V and 5 bases from J, the junction kept 8 bases outside the gene matches. Germline V gene data show CDR1 as SGHTA and CDR2 as FQGNSA. The CDR3 contains 15 residues. CDR3 nucleotide sequence: TGTGCCAGCAGCTCCAGGACAGGGGCGGGTACTGAAGCTTTCTTT. It encodes CASSSRTGAGTEAFF.

The V call is TRBV18, the J call TRBJ2-5, with 12 bases lining up with TRBD2. Germline CDR1 KGHSH, CDR2 LQKENI. The CDR3 contains 16 residues. J lost 3 bases, V lost 4 bases, and 6 bases had no gene match. CDR3 sequence reads: CASSLTRLAGEETQYF. DNA of the CDR3: TGTGCCAGCTCACTCACTAGACTAGCGGGGGAAGAGACCCAGTACTTC.

As for this clone: The sample carries other DNA sequences with the same CDR3. CDR3 DNA: TGTGCCAGTAGTATTCTAGGGATCAATCAGCCCCAGCATTTT. The encoded protein is CASSILGINQPQHF. The chain employs TRBV19 and TRBJ1-5; the D is unclear. Trimming removed 3 bases from V and 3 bases from J, with 9 bases in between. This CDR3 region has 14 residues. Germline CDR1 reads LNHDA; CDR2 reads SQIVND (reference sequence).

The rearrangement joins TRBV2 to TRBJ2-5, with D maybe TRBD1 (6 bases). V lost 5 bases, J lost 2 bases, and 15 bases lay in between. The CDR3 has 15 residues. Germline lookup yields CDR1 SNHLY and CDR2 FYNNEI. CDR3 nucleotide sequence: TGTGCCAGCAGTCTTCCAGGACAGCCTCAAGAGACCCAGTACTTC. Its translation is CASSLPGQPQETQYF.

This chain connects TRBV5-1 to TRBJ2-3; D possibly corresponds to TRBD2 (6 bases). Germline V gene sequence: CDR1 SGHRS, CDR2 YFSETQ. Trimming left V 0 bases short and J 6 bases short, with 11 bases between. CDR3 size: 14 residues. CDR3 DNA sequence: TGCGCCAGCAGCTTGGTTGTTGGGGGGGATACGCAGTATTTT. This gives the protein CASSLVVGGDTQYF.

CDR3 in DNA: TGCGCCAGCAGCTTGGGGAGTAGCGGGGGGAGACTTGCTACGCAGTATTTT. It encodes CASSLGSSGGRLATQYF. The chain links TRBV5-1 to TRBJ2-3; 10 bases align to TRBD2. The CDR3 spans 17 residues. V shed 0 bases and J 8 bases; nucleotides not matched to a gene: 12. Germline CDR1 reads SGHRS; CDR2 reads YFSETQ.

The gene calls are TRBV5-8 and TRBJ1-2; D is undetermined. The length of the CDR3 is 16 residues. V was cut by 4 bases and J by 4 bases, with 20 bases left in between. Germline CDR1 reads SGHTS; CDR2 reads YDEGEE. The CDR3 loop is CASSPRTTTQTYGYTF. The DNA for the CDR3 is TGTGCCAGCAGCCCTCGGACGACCACCCAAACCTATGGCTACACCTTC.

This clone was seen more than once but under ten times. The chain couples TRBV7-9 to TRBJ2-5, with D uncertain. The CDR3 contains 10 residues. Trimming cost V 6 bases and J 3 bases, with 2 bases left between them. Germline V gene data show CDR1 as SEHNR and CDR2 as FQNEAQ (reference sequence). The chain's CDR3 is CASSEETQYF. The CDR3 DNA follows: TGTGCCAGCAGTGAAGAGACCCAGTACTTC.